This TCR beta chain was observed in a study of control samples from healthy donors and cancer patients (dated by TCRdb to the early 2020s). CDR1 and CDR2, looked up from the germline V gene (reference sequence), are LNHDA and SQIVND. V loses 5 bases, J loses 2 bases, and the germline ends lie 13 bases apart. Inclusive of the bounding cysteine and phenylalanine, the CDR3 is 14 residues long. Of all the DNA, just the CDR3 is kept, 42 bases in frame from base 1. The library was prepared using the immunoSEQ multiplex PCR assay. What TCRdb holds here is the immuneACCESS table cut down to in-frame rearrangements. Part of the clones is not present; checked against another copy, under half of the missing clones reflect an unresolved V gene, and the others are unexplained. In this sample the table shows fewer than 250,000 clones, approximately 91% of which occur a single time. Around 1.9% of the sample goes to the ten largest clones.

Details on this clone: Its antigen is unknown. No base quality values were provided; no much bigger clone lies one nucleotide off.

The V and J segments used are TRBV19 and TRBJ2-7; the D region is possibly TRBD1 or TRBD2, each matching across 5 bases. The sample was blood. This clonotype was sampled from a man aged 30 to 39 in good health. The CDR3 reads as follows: CASSFRDATYEQYF. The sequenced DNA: TGTGCCAGTAGTTTCCGGGACGCAACCTACGAGCAGTACTTC.